This T cell receptor beta chain comes out of a study of blood T cell repertoires in COVID-19. Germline V gene data show CDR1 as SGHKS and CDR2 as YYEKEE (reference sequence). V dropped 4 bases and J dropped 2 bases, with 15 bases sitting between them. There are 15 residues in the CDR3. Produced via immunoSEQ multiplex PCR; TCRdb's table is partial and in-frame only. The profile shows about 140,000 clones, 90% of them singletons. The TCR sequence derives from an elderly woman with acute or convalescent COVID-19. This rearrangement joins TRBV5-5 to TRBJ1-2, with D tentatively TRBD1 (6 bases). The material sequenced was peripheral blood. The CDR3 here is CASSPGTPKNYGYTF. For the CDR3, the DNA is TGTGCCAGCAGCCCCGGGACACCTAAGAACTATGGCTACACCTTC.